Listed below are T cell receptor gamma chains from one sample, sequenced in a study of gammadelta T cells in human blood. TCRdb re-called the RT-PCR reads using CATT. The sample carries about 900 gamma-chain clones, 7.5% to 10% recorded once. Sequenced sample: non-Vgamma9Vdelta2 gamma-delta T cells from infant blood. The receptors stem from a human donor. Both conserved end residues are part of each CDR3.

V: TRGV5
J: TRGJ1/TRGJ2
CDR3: CATWDRPGYYYKKLF

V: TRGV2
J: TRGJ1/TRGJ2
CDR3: CATWDGLYKKLF

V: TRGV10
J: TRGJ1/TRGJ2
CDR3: CAAWDYYYYKKLF

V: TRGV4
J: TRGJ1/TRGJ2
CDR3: CATWDTYYKKLF

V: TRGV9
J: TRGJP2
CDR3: CALWEVHRDWIKTF

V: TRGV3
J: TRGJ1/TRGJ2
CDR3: CATWDRPGVEKALYYKKLF

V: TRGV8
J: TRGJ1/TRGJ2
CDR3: CATWDKRYYKKLF

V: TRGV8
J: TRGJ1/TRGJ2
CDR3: CATWDRKDYYKKLF

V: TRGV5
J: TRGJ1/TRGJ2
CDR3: CATWDVYYKKLF

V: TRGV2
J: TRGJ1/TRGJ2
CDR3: CATDTKEDYYKKLF

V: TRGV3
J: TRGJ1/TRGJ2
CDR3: CATWDGPIYYKKLF

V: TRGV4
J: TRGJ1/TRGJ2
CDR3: CATWGSYYKKLF

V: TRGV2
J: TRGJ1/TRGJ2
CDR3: CATWDGPWYYKKLF

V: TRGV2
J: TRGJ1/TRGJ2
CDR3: CATWDGPDYKKLF

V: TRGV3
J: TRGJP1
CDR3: CATWDRSTTGWFKIF